Listed here are 27 T cell receptor beta chains from one sample, sequenced in a study of blood T cells in healthy people across ages. Primed by a sample-barcoded 5' primer and a J-beta primer mix, a second PCR proceeded for 7 to 11 cycles. TCRdb processed the 5' RACE reads anew with MiXCR; each CDR3 protein has one entry. The sample includes 1.5 million to 2 million distinct CDR3 sequences, around 48% of them seen just once. Input material: blood. The source is a woman in her 40s in good health.

J is TRBJ2-5 and V is TRBV6-2 or TRBV6-3; tentatively, D is TRBD1 or TRBD2 (6 bases each). The J call is doubtful: the DNA matches TRBJ2-7 better. In germline, CDR1 is MNHEY, CDR2 SVGEGT. The CDR3 contains 15 residues. The CDR3 nucleotides are TGTGCCAGCAGTTACGACGGGGGCGGTGGATACGAGCAGTACTTC. It codes for CASSYDGGGGYEQYF.

V is TRBV20-1 and J is TRBJ1-6, with 8 nucleotides matching TRBD1. CDR1 and CDR2 from the germline V gene are DFQATT and SNEGSKA (reference sequence). V shed 6 bases, J shed 2 bases, and the junction held 6 bases outside the gene matches. This CDR3 is 15 amino acids long. CDR3 protein: CSAVDRGPYNSPLHF. The CDR3 DNA reads as TGCAGTGCAGTAGACAGGGGACCCTATAATTCACCCCTCCACTTT.

DNA of the CDR3: TGTGCCAGCAGTGAAGCGTGGCAGCGGGGCCCCCGTAGGGCCCAGTACTTC. Its protein is CASSEAWQRGPRRAQYF. The chain couples TRBV6-1 to TRBJ2-7; 7 bases match TRBD2. The trim removed 0 bases at V and 10 bases at J, leaving 18 bases unmatched. The CDR3 has 17 amino acids. Per germline, CDR1 MNHNS and CDR2 SASEGT.

This chain connects TRBV7-9 to TRBJ1-4, with TRBD1 matching 9 bases. Germline V CDR1 and CDR2: SEHNR, FQNEAQ (reference sequence). The CDR3 runs to 17 residues. V lost 1 base and J lost 3; bases outside the gene matches: 6. The CDR3 region is CASSLGDRAGPNEKLFF. CDR3 nucleotides: TGTGCCAGCAGCTTAGGGGACAGGGCTGGACCTAATGAAAAACTGTTTTTT.

This clonotype was counted a few times. This chain links TRBV9 with TRBJ2-1; 9 bases line up with TRBD2. J lost 15 bases, V lost 6 bases, and 13 bases had no gene match. Per the germline V gene, CDR1 is SGDLS and CDR2 is YYNGEE. The CDR3 has 13 residues. The CDR3 DNA reads as TGTGCCAGCACCCCTATGGCGGGGGGGCACGCGTTCTTC. Its protein is CASTPMAGGHAFF.

This chain connects TRBV6-5 to TRBJ2-4, with TRBD1 matching 7 bases. CDR3 size: 21 residues. In germline, CDR1 is MNHEY, CDR2 SVGAGI. J was trimmed by 0 bases and V by 0 bases; bases with no gene match: 17. The CDR3 is CASSYSFRRQGENLAKNIQYF. The CDR3, as DNA: TGTGCCAGCAGTTACTCCTTTAGGCGGCAGGGGGAGAATCTAGCCAAAAACATTCAGTACTTC.

The chain couples TRBV20-1 to TRBJ2-1; D tentatively fits TRBD1 or TRBD2 (5 bases each). The CDR3 contains 13 residues. The germline V gene encodes CDR1 DFQATT and CDR2 SNEGSKA (reference sequence). CDR3 sequence: CGRGPDGPNEQFF. The CDR3 DNA follows: TGCGGCCGGGGACCTGATGGGCCCAATGAGCAGTTCTTC.

V usage is TRBV20-1 and J usage is TRBJ2-3; D may be TRBD1 or TRBD2 (5 bases each). The CDR3 is made up of 14 amino acids. Per germline, CDR1 DFQATT and CDR2 SNEGSKA (reference sequence). V lost 1 base and J 2 bases, leaving 10 bases between the germline ends. The CDR3 protein is CSARAGAVTDTQYF. The CDR3 DNA follows: TGCAGTGCTAGAGCCGGGGCCGTCACAGATACGCAGTATTTT.

The rearrangement uses TRBV6-8 and TRBJ1-5; D is possibly TRBD1 (5 bases). Trimming pared 4 bases from V and 5 bases from J, leaving 15 bases between. The CDR3 is 15 residues long. The germline CDR1 and CDR2 sequences are MNHGY and SAAAGT. The CDR3 region is CASSSPGAVDQPQHF. DNA for the CDR3: TGTGCCAGCAGTTCCCCCGGGGCTGTAGATCAGCCCCAGCATTTT.

The rearrangement joins TRBV20-1 to TRBJ2-6; D might be TRBD2 (6 bases). CDR1 is DFQATT and CDR2 is SNEGSKA in the germline V gene (reference sequence). The length of the CDR3 is 18 residues. Trimming removed 0 bases from V and 6 bases from J, with 21 bases in between. CDR3 residues: CSAREKGLAASLANVLTF. The CDR3 region has the DNA TGCAGTGCTAGAGAGAAGGGGTTAGCGGCCTCTCTGGCCAACGTCCTGACTTTC.

The rearrangement joins TRBV28 to TRBJ1-1; D is unresolved. Deletions cut 5 bases from V and 4 bases from J, with 23 bases between. Germline lookup yields CDR1 MDHEN and CDR2 SYDVKM. The CDR3 loop spans 17 amino acids. The CDR3 spells CASSPSSQGIVGTEAFF. The DNA for the CDR3 is TGTGCCAGCAGTCCCTCCTCACAAGGGATAGTGGGCACTGAAGCTTTCTTT.

The count of this clonotype is one. This chain joins TRBV7-3 and TRBJ1-5; 7 positions match TRBD1. The junction had 7 bases not matched to a gene; V was cut back by 5 bases and J by 0 bases. The germline V gene has CDR1 SGHTA and CDR2 FQGTGA. The CDR3 is 16 residues long. CDR3 loop: CASSIPGGNSNQPQHF. In nucleotides, the CDR3 is TGTGCCAGCAGCATTCCAGGGGGAAATAGCAATCAGCCCCAGCATTTT.

This clonotype has just a few counts. V is TRBV6-2 or TRBV6-3 and J is TRBJ2-7, with a tentative D call TRBD2 (5 bases). The CDR3 contains 17 residues. The germline V gene has CDR1 MNHEY and CDR2 SVGEGT. The ends were cut back, 6 bases at V and 6 bases at J, with 27 bases in the middle. This chain's CDR3 is CASSLRAPNPRASEQYF. The CDR3 DNA is TGTGCCAGCAGCTTGCGGGCGCCCAACCCTCGCGCGTCCGAGCAGTACTTC.

The genes are TRBV5-5 and TRBJ2-5, with D possibly being TRBD1 or TRBD2 (5 bases each). Trimming shortened V by 1 base and J by 11 bases, and 24 bases separated the two germline ends. This CDR3 has 16 residues. Germline V gene data show CDR1 as SGHKS and CDR2 as YYEKEE (reference sequence). The CDR3 DNA sequence: TGTGCCAGCAGCTTGTCCTCCAGGGAGAGGTACAATGAGCAGTACTTC. Its protein is CASSLSSRERYNEQYF.

This chain links TRBV7-9 with TRBJ2-1; weak D call: TRBD2 (5 bases). The ends were cut back, 5 bases at V and 0 bases at J, with 8 bases in the middle. There are 14 residues in the CDR3. In germline, CDR1 is SEHNR, CDR2 FQNEAQ (reference sequence). The CDR3 sequence is CASSTADSYNEQFF. The CDR3 nucleotides are TGTGCCAGCAGCACAGCGGACTCCTACAATGAGCAGTTCTTC.

This clonotype showed up just a few times. The chain is built from TRBV6-5 and TRBJ1-2; D uncertain. The CDR3 has 14 residues. The germline V gene has CDR1 MNHEY and CDR2 SVGAGI. Trimming cost V 5 bases and J 1 base, with 11 bases left between them. The CDR3 DNA reads TGTGCCAGCAGTCGGGAGAGACTTAACTATGGCTACACCTTC. Encoded protein: CASSRERLNYGYTF.

This chain connects TRBV28 to TRBJ2-5; D ambiguous. The CDR3 has 14 amino acids. Germline assignment: CDR1 MDHEN and CDR2 SYDVKM. Trimming shortened V by 3 bases and J by 1 base, and 9 bases separated the two germline ends. CDR3 region: CASSFELTQETQYF. In nucleotides, the CDR3 is TGTGCCAGCAGTTTTGAACTGACCCAAGAGACCCAGTACTTC.

On this clonotype itself: A much larger clone differs by one base, so this may be a read error. The chain uses TRBV7-2 and TRBJ2-7; 10 bases fit TRBD2. The J call may be in error: the DNA end matches TRBJ2-5 better. The CDR3 runs 15 residues. CDR1 is SGHTA and CDR2 is FQGNSA in the germline V gene. The CDR3 DNA sequence: TGTGCCAGCAGCTTTACAGCGGGGGGGGAAGGGACCCAGTACTTC. Translating gives CASSFTAGGEGTQYF.

The rearrangement uses TRBV20-1 and TRBJ1-5; no clear D. V gave up 0 bases and J gave up 6 bases, with 12 bases separating them. The CDR3 runs to 14 residues. CDR1 is DFQATT and CDR2 is SNEGSKA in the germline V gene (reference sequence). CDR3 amino acids: CSAREGWHIQPQHF. The CDR3 DNA follows: TGCAGTGCTAGAGAAGGATGGCACATTCAGCCCCAGCATTTT.

The chain combines TRBV2 with TRBJ2-6; TRBD2 aligns across 7 bases. V shed 7 bases and J 1 base; nucleotides not matched to a gene: 13. This CDR3 comprises 18 residues. Germline lookup yields CDR1 SNHLY and CDR2 FYNNEI. CDR3 in DNA: TGTGCCAGCACCAGGGTTGCACCCGGGAGGTCTGGGGCCAACGTCCTGACTTTC. Protein: CASTRVAPGRSGANVLTF.

This rearrangement joins TRBV20-1 to TRBJ2-5, with D perhaps matching TRBD1 or TRBD2 (5 bases each). Deletions cut 8 bases from V and 4 bases from J, with 14 bases between. The CDR3 consists of 12 residues. Germline CDR1 DFQATT, CDR2 SNEGSKA (reference sequence). The CDR3 region has the DNA TGCAGTTCGGGACGGGTCAGAGAGACCCAGTACTTC. It yields the protein CSSGRVRETQYF.

The chain links TRBV5-4 to TRBJ2-6; tentatively, D is TRBD1 or TRBD2 (5 bases each). The V end was cut by 2 bases, the J end by 0 bases, with 12 bases between. Germline V CDR1 and CDR2: SGHNT, YYREEE (reference sequence). The CDR3 is 17 amino acids. The CDR3 DNA follows: TGTGCCAGCAGCTTTCCGGGACGCATCTCTGGGGCCAACGTCCTGACTTTC. Its protein is CASSFPGRISGANVLTF.

The chain has TRBV4-2 and TRBJ2-3; 7 bases are a match to TRBD1. The CDR3 consists of 14 residues. Losses at the gene ends were 4 bases for V and 5 bases for J; bases not matched to a gene: 6. Germline V gives CDR1 LGHNA, CDR2 YNFKEQ. The CDR3 nucleotides are TGTGCCAGCAGCCCACAGGGGATCATAGATACGCAGTATTTT. Its translation: CASSPQGIIDTQYF.

This clonotype came up many times. The chain carries TRBV7-6 and TRBJ2-3; D gene uncertain. This CDR3 has 13 residues. CDR1 is SGHVS, CDR2 FNYEAQ, per germline. V lost 5 bases to trimming and J lost 0 bases, with 6 bases between them. Here the CDR3 reads CASSHSSTDTQYF. For the CDR3, the DNA is TGTGCCAGCAGCCATTCTAGCACAGATACGCAGTATTTT. The variable domain in full, completed from reference TRBV7-6 and TRBJ2-3, reads GAGVSQSPRYKVTKRGQDVALRCDPISGHVSLYWYRQALGQGPEFLTYFNYEAQQDKSGLPNDRFSAERPEGSISTLTIQRTEQRDSAMYRCASSHSSTDTQYFGPGTRLTVL.

On this clonotype: Germline is not matched at one junction end, which may reflect a read error. The V and J genes are TRBV18 and TRBJ2-5; tentatively, D is TRBD2 (7 bases). Looked up from germline, CDR1 is KGHSH and CDR2 is LQKENI. CDR3 length: 16 residues. CDR3 residues: CASSPPGGGTYNEQYF. DNA of the CDR3: TGTGCCAGCTCGCCACCGGGCGGGGGCACCTACAATGAGCAGTACTTC.

The V gene is TRBV7-9, the J gene TRBJ1-2; D is perhaps TRBD1 (5 bases). The germline CDR1 and CDR2 sequences are SEHNR and FQNEAQ (reference sequence). V was trimmed by 8 bases and J by 0 bases, leaving 22 bases between them. There are 17 residues in the CDR3. The CDR3 DNA reads TGTGCCAGCGGTGGGGGTGCAGATGATAATCCTAACTATGGCTACACCTTC. Residues: CASGGGADDNPNYGYTF.

The chain joins TRBV5-6 to TRBJ2-3; 10 bases agree with TRBD2. The CDR3 has 17 amino acids. Trimming cost V 2 bases and J 5 bases; bases outside gene matches: 11. The germline CDR1 and CDR2 sequences are SGHDT and YYEEEE. CDR3 amino acids: CASSFLVLAGGGDTQYF. CDR3 sequence (DNA): TGTGCCAGCAGCTTTTTGGTGTTAGCGGGGGGCGGAGATACGCAGTATTTT.